The text below deals with one T cell receptor beta chain. What it binds is not known. Lymphocytes (intraepithelial and lamina propria) were released by processing the graft tissue. Germline CDR1 is ENHRY and CDR2 is SYGVKD. J gave up 12 bases and V 7 bases, and 17 bases lay outside the gene matches. The CDR3 covers 14 residues. This sample was taken from a study of graft-versus-host responses after intestinal transplantation. Study background: Multivisceral, liver-intestinal, or isolated intestinal grafts were transplanted into recipients. Each patient got anti-thymocyte globulin induction, then tacrolimus and steroids for roughly 3 years.

Repertoires were generated with immunoSEQ multiplex PCR, while TCRdb's copy carries only in-frame clones and drops some. The sample contains about 22,000 clones, around 81% of which appear only once. Regarding the study as a whole: Peak levels of circulating GvH clones tracked with early post-transplant HvG declines. GvH clones detected in recipient marrow included some appearing first in ileum or blood.

The chain carries TRBV10-3 and TRBJ1-2; 7 nucleotides align to TRBD1. The sequenced sample was ileum tissue, obtained 12 days after intestinal transplant. This sequence originates from a human patient who received an intestinal transplant, so some T cells may come from the graft donor. The CDR3 here is CAITQGQPNWGHTF. CDR3 nucleotides: TGTGCCATCACCCAGGGACAGCCCAACTGGGGCCACACCTTC.